Listed below are T cell receptor beta chains from one sample, sequenced in a study of OX40 agonist ivuxolimab in advanced cancers. TCRdb keeps only in-frame clones here, not all; method: immunoSEQ multiplex PCR. This table has 30,000 to 40,000 clones, roughly 85% appearing once. Sequences were derived from CD4+ or CD8+ T cells sorted from blood, sampled in a trial of the OX40 agonist ivuxolimab. These receptors came from an adult with an advanced solid tumor such as melanoma, head and neck, liver or kidney cancer. Both conserved end residues are part of each CDR3. D genes are given only for firm matches. Not every row has a clone size; where given, it reads once, few, many or a size class.

d_gene: TRBD1; j_gene: TRBJ1-4; v_gene: TRBV5-1; abundance: .; CDR3aa: CASSFGQDEKLFF; CDR3nt: TGCGCCAGCAGCTTCGGACAGGATGAAAAACTGTTTTTT
d_gene: .; j_gene: TRBJ1-5; v_gene: TRBV19; abundance: .; CDR3aa: CASSLDQHQPQHF; CDR3nt: TGTGCCAGTAGTCTAGACCAGCATCAGCCCCAGCATTTT
d_gene: .; j_gene: TRBJ1-1; v_gene: TRBV6-5; abundance: .; CDR3aa: CASSYSRGDTEAFF; CDR3nt: TGTGCCAGCAGTTACAGCAGAGGAGACACTGAAGCTTTCTTT
d_gene: .; j_gene: TRBJ1-6; v_gene: TRBV10-3; abundance: .; CDR3aa: CAIRKGWDSPLHF; CDR3nt: TGTGCCATCAGGAAGGGGTGGGATTCACCCCTCCACTTT
d_gene: .; j_gene: TRBJ1-6; v_gene: TRBV7-2; abundance: .; CDR3aa: CASSFPDRTYNSPLHF; CDR3nt: TGTGCCAGCAGCTTTCCCGACAGGACCTATAATTCACCCCTCCACTTT
d_gene: .; j_gene: TRBJ1-3; v_gene: TRBV11-2; abundance: once; CDR3aa: CASSRDRGDTIYF; CDR3nt: TGTGCCAGCAGCCGCGACCGGGGGGACACCATATATTTT
d_gene: .; j_gene: TRBJ2-7; v_gene: TRBV6-5; abundance: .; CDR3aa: CASSYSSAGPTYEQYF; CDR3nt: TGTGCCAGCAGTTACTCATCGGCAGGCCCGACCTACGAGCAGTACTTC
d_gene: TRBD1; j_gene: TRBJ2-3; v_gene: TRBV6-6; abundance: .; CDR3aa: CASSPRDRGDTQYF; CDR3nt: TGTGCCAGCAGTCCAAGGGACAGGGGAGATACGCAGTATTTT
d_gene: TRBD1; j_gene: TRBJ2-7; v_gene: TRBV14; abundance: .; CDR3aa: CASSPGQALIEEQYF; CDR3nt: TGTGCCAGCAGCCCGGGACAGGCCCTCATTGAGGAGCAGTACTTC
d_gene: TRBD1; j_gene: TRBJ2-5; v_gene: TRBV6-1; abundance: few; CDR3aa: CASRGTGGETQYF; CDR3nt: TGTGCCAGCAGGGGGACAGGGGGCGAGACCCAGTACTTC
d_gene: .; j_gene: TRBJ2-7; v_gene: TRBV21-1; abundance: .; CDR3aa: CASSKRWDRANEQYF; CDR3nt: TGTGCCAGCAGCAAAAGGTGGGACAGGGCTAACGAGCAGTACTTC
d_gene: TRBD2; j_gene: TRBJ2-7; v_gene: TRBV5-4; abundance: .; CDR3aa: CASRRTSGINEQYF; CDR3nt: TGTGCCAGCAGAAGGACTAGCGGGATAAACGAGCAGTACTTC
d_gene: .; j_gene: TRBJ1-1; v_gene: TRBV5-4; abundance: .; CDR3aa: CASSLGGRGNTEAFF; CDR3nt: TGTGCCAGCAGCTTAGGGGGTAGGGGGAACACTGAAGCTTTCTTT
d_gene: TRBD2; j_gene: TRBJ2-5; v_gene: TRBV28; abundance: .; CDR3aa: CASSFTSGGLRETQYF; CDR3nt: TGTGCCAGCAGTTTTACTAGCGGGGGGTTAAGGGAGACCCAGTACTTC
d_gene: TRBD2; j_gene: TRBJ2-1; v_gene: TRBV7-9; abundance: few; CDR3aa: CASSLGTSGQFF; CDR3nt: TGTGCCAGCAGCTTAGGGACTAGCGGCCAGTTCTTC
d_gene: TRBD1; j_gene: TRBJ2-7; v_gene: TRBV6-6; abundance: .; CDR3aa: CVSSGTGGGEQYF; CDR3nt: TGTGTCAGCTCCGGGACAGGGGGCGGGGAGCAGTACTTC
d_gene: TRBD1; j_gene: TRBJ1-2; v_gene: TRBV7-8; abundance: .; CDR3aa: CASSARTGVQGGYTF; CDR3nt: TGTGCCAGCAGCGCGCGGACAGGGGTGCAAGGGGGCTACACCTTC
d_gene: TRBD1; j_gene: TRBJ2-7; v_gene: TRBV7-9; abundance: .; CDR3aa: CASRPRQGSSYEQYF; CDR3nt: TGTGCCAGCAGACCACGACAGGGCAGTTCCTACGAGCAGTACTTC
d_gene: .; j_gene: TRBJ1-2; v_gene: TRBV2; abundance: medium-sized; CDR3aa: CASSAGWGYTF; CDR3nt: TGTGCCAGCAGCGCAGGGTGGGGCTACACCTTC
d_gene: .; j_gene: TRBJ2-7; v_gene: TRBV4-3; abundance: .; CDR3aa: CASSQDKPDKIYEQYF; CDR3nt: TGCGCCAGCAGCCAAGATAAGCCGGACAAAATCTACGAGCAGTACTTC
d_gene: .; j_gene: TRBJ2-7; v_gene: TRBV7-9; abundance: .; CDR3aa: CASSRDPGYEQYF; CDR3nt: TGTGCCAGCAGCCGGGACCCAGGGTACGAGCAGTACTTC
d_gene: .; j_gene: TRBJ1-1; v_gene: TRBV28; abundance: .; CDR3aa: CASTPGEAGYTEAFF; CDR3nt: TGTGCCAGCACCCCAGGCGAGGCGGGTTACACTGAAGCTTTCTTT
d_gene: .; j_gene: TRBJ2-7; v_gene: TRBV29-1; abundance: .; CDR3aa: CSVYFDLGDPYEQYF; CDR3nt: TGCAGCGTTTACTTCGACTTAGGTGACCCCTACGAGCAGTACTTC
d_gene: TRBD1; j_gene: TRBJ1-3; v_gene: TRBV4-1; abundance: few; CDR3aa: CASSLGQGTGNTIYF; CDR3nt: TGCGCCAGCAGTCTCGGACAGGGTACTGGAAACACCATATATTTT